Listed below are T cell receptor beta chains from one sample, sequenced in a study of cytomegalovirus exposure and HLA in healthy donors. The table came from immunoSEQ multiplex PCR; TCRdb's copy has only in-frame clones and leaves some out. The data show fewer than 150,000 clones, approximately 86% seen once. Sequenced: PBMCs. Every receptor here comes from a man younger than 30 in good health and CMV-seropositive. The CDR3 runs from the conserved cysteine through the conserved F or W. A D gene is named only where the DNA matches it firmly. Clone sizes are given selectively: once, few, many, or a class where the clone is expanded.

TRBJ2-1	TRBV10-3	-	once	CAIIEGNEQFF	TGTGCCATCATCGAGGGCAATGAGCAGTTCTTC
TRBJ2-1	TRBV18	-	-	CASSPVGGGAGNEQFF	TGTGCCAGCTCACCGGTTGGTGGGGGGGCCGGCAATGAGCAGTTCTTC
TRBJ2-1	TRBV28	-	-	CASSPRGGGNEQFF	TGTGCCAGCAGTCCTCGGGGAGGAGGTAATGAGCAGTTCTTC
TRBJ2-7	TRBV9	-	-	CASSVDPGSGYEQYF	TGTGCCAGCAGCGTAGATCCCGGGAGCGGCTACGAGCAGTACTTC
TRBJ1-4	TRBV19	TRBD1	-	CASSWREGAANEKLFF	TGTGCCAGTAGCTGGAGAGAGGGGGCGGCTAATGAAAAACTGTTTTTT
TRBJ2-1	TRBV2	-	-	CASRWIAEQFF	TGTGCCAGCAGGTGGATAGCTGAGCAGTTCTTC
TRBJ1-3	TRBV6-5	-	-	CASSRFSGNTIYF	TGTGCCAGCAGCAGGTTCTCTGGAAACACCATATATTTT
TRBJ2-7	TRBV7-9	TRBD2	-	CASSLESAGGREQYF	TGTGCCAGCAGCTTAGAAAGTGCGGGGGGACGCGAGCAGTACTTC
TRBJ2-5	TRBV19	-	-	CASSKVPPQQETQYF	TGTGCCAGTAGTAAAGTCCCTCCACAGCAAGAGACCCAGTACTTC
TRBJ2-1	TRBV7-3	-	-	CASSSFRWENGNEQFF	TGTGCCAGCAGCTCTTTTCGGTGGGAGAATGGGAATGAGCAGTTCTTC
TRBJ1-2	TRBV28	-	few	CASRQGYGYTF	TGTGCCAGTAGACAAGGCTATGGCTACACCTTC
TRBJ2-3	TRBV29-1	TRBD1	-	CSAPLGTGFGDTQYF	TGCAGCGCCCCCCTCGGGACAGGGTTTGGAGATACGCAGTATTTT
TRBJ1-1	TRBV10-2	-	-	CASSESRMNTEAFF	TGCGCCAGCAGTGAGTCTAGAATGAACACTGAAGCTTTCTTT
TRBJ1-4	TRBV15	-	-	CATSRVGKLFF	TGTGCCACCAGCAGAGTCGGAAAACTGTTTTTT
TRBJ2-7	TRBV7-2	TRBD1	-	CASSPRQGAEYEQYF	TGTGCCAGCAGCCCGCGACAGGGGGCAGAATACGAGCAGTACTTC
TRBJ1-4	TRBV27	TRBD1	-	CASSSTGGNEKLFF	TGTGCCAGCAGTTCAACAGGGGGAAATGAAAAACTGTTTTTT
TRBJ1-2	TRBV28	TRBD1	once	CASSRWTGGYGYTF	TGTGCCAGCAGCCGTTGGACAGGGGGCTATGGCTACACCTTC
TRBJ1-5	TRBV11-2	-	-	CASSLGSGYSRNQPQHF	TGTGCCAGCAGCTTAGGTTCGGGTTATAGTAGGAATCAGCCCCAGCATTTT
TRBJ2-1	TRBV18	TRBD2	-	CASSRSNIGGRGGNEQFF	TGTGCCAGCTCACGATCGAATATCGGGGGTCGCGGGGGGAATGAGCAGTTCTTC
TRBJ2-3	TRBV27	TRBD1	few	CASSTQGALSTDTQYF	TGTGCCAGCAGTACACAGGGGGCGCTTAGCACAGATACGCAGTATTTT
TRBJ1-1	TRBV29-1	-	-	CSVWREHTEAFF	TGCAGCGTGTGGCGGGAGCACACTGAAGCTTTCTTT
TRBJ1-4	TRBV7-6	TRBD1	once	CASSPNQGAASNEKLFF	TGTGCCAGCAGCCCTAATCAGGGGGCTGCATCTAATGAAAAACTGTTTTTT
TRBJ2-3	TRBV30	-	-	CAWSGVGGGRGTQYF	TGTGCCTGGAGTGGGGTCGGGGGTGGCCGGGGTACGCAGTATTTT
TRBJ2-7	TRBV5-4	-	once	CASSLESGTYEQYF	TGTGCCAGCAGCTTGGAGTCGGGGACCTACGAGCAGTACTTC
TRBJ1-6	TRBV30	TRBD1	once	CAWDLTGGNSPLHF	TGTGCCTGGGATCTGACAGGGGGAAATTCACCCCTCCACTTT
TRBJ2-6	TRBV28	TRBD1	-	CASSPTGVGANVLTF	TGTGCCAGCAGCCCGACAGGGGTAGGGGCCAACGTCCTGACTTTC
TRBJ2-5	TRBV6-1	-	-	CASSATGFFMETQYF	TGTGCCAGCAGTGCAACAGGGTTCTTTATGGAGACCCAGTACTTC
TRBJ2-3	TRBV9	-	-	CASSVGLVNTDTQYF	TGTGCCAGCAGCGTAGGACTGGTGAACACAGATACGCAGTATTTT
TRBJ2-7	TRBV5-6	TRBD2	-	CASSLGGEGLLLTYEQYF	TGTGCCAGCAGCCTGGGTGGGGAGGGACTCCTACTAACCTACGAGCAGTACTTC
TRBJ1-2	TRBV5-6	TRBD1	-	CASSLGRGLDGYTF	TGTGCCAGCAGCTTGGGCAGGGGGCTTGATGGCTACACCTTC
TRBJ1-1	TRBV6-1	TRBD1	once	CASSVDRGATEAFF	TGTGCCAGCAGTGTAGACAGGGGGGCGACTGAAGCTTTCTTT
TRBJ2-1	TRBV19	-	-	CASSIGGGQGYNEQFF	TGTGCCAGTAGTATAGGCGGCGGGCAGGGGTACAATGAGCAGTTCTTC
TRBJ1-2	TRBV11-3	TRBD1	-	CASSLAPTGGKDGYTF	TGTGCCAGCAGCTTAGCCCCGACAGGGGGCAAGGATGGCTACACCTTC
TRBJ1-1	TRBV9	-	-	CASSVALNTEAFF	TGTGCCAGCAGCGTAGCCTTGAACACTGAAGCTTTCTTT
TRBJ1-3	TRBV30	-	-	CAWSQRRGFGNTIYF	TGTGCCTGGAGTCAGAGGAGGGGTTTTGGAAACACCATATATTTT
TRBJ2-7	TRBV6-1	TRBD1	-	CASKDRARIEQYF	TGTGCCAGCAAGGACAGGGCAAGAATCGAGCAGTACTTC
TRBJ2-1	TRBV5-1	-	few	CASSPGGYNEQFF	TGCGCCAGCAGCCCCGGTGGCTACAATGAGCAGTTCTTC
TRBJ2-7	TRBV15	-	-	CATSRDPSGKGYEQYF	TGTGCCACCAGCAGAGATCCTTCAGGGAAGGGCTACGAGCAGTACTTC
TRBJ1-1	TRBV19	-	few	CASSIWTVNTEAFF	TGTGCCAGTAGTATCTGGACAGTGAACACTGAAGCTTTCTTT
TRBJ1-1	TRBV2	-	-	CASSVPPSEGDTEAFF	TGTGCCAGCAGTGTACCCCCTTCCGAGGGAGACACTGAAGCTTTCTTT
TRBJ2-7	TRBV27	-	-	CASSPGISYEQYF	TGTGCCAGCAGTCCGGGGATTTCCTACGAGCAGTACTTC
TRBJ2-7	TRBV11-2	-	-	CASLGASYEQYF	TGTGCCAGCTTGGGCGCCTCCTACGAGCAGTACTTC
TRBJ2-1	TRBV29-1	TRBD1	-	CSEETGTGGWCNEQFF	TGCAGCGAAGAGACCGGGACAGGGGGCTGGTGCAATGAGCAGTTCTTC